Detailed here is one TCR beta chain. The antigen is not known. The authors distributed each subset's genomic DNA evenly over several immunoSEQ plates. The data were produced by immunoSEQ multiplex PCR, yet TCRdb's version contains in-frame clones alone and is incomplete. This sample has 750,000 to 1,000,000 clones; nearly 95% occur once, and the top ten carry about 24%. V was trimmed by 5 bases and J by 3 bases, leaving 13 bases between them. Germline V lookup: CDR1 SGHTA, CDR2 FQGTGA. The CDR3 totals 15 residues. This entry belongs to a study of shared clonotypes between healthy human individuals. General study results and limits: Though the depth was large, rarefaction showed that sorted-subset sequencing was incomplete.

Only CD45RO-negative cells positively selected for CCR7 counted as naive CD8 cells, so terminally differentiated effector memory CD45RA+ cells were excluded. Sequencing used naive CD8+ T cells sorted from blood. This rearrangement joins TRBV7-3 to TRBJ1-4; TRBD1 might be the D (6 bases). The origin of this receptor is a man aged 30-40 years in good health. CDR3: CASSPGQSSNEKLFF. CDR3 bases: TGTGCCAGCAGCCCAGGACAGAGCTCTAATGAAAAACTGTTTTTT.